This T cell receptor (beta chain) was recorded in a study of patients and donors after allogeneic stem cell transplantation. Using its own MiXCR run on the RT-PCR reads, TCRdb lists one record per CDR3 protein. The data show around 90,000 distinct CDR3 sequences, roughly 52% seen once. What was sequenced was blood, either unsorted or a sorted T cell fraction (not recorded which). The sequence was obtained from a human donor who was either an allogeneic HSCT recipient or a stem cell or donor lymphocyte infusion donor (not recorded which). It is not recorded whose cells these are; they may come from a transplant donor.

This chain's CDR3 is CSARVWGQGVDTEAFF. CDR3 in DNA: TGCAGTGCTAGAGTCTGGGGACAGGGGGTAGACACTGAAGCTTTCTTT. V gene TRBV20-1 combines with J gene TRBJ1-1; 11 bases are shared with TRBD1. The ends lost 1 base at V and 3 bases at J; junction bases unmatched: 7. Per the germline V gene, CDR1 is DFQATT and CDR2 is SNEGSKA (reference sequence). This CDR3 spans 16 amino acids.